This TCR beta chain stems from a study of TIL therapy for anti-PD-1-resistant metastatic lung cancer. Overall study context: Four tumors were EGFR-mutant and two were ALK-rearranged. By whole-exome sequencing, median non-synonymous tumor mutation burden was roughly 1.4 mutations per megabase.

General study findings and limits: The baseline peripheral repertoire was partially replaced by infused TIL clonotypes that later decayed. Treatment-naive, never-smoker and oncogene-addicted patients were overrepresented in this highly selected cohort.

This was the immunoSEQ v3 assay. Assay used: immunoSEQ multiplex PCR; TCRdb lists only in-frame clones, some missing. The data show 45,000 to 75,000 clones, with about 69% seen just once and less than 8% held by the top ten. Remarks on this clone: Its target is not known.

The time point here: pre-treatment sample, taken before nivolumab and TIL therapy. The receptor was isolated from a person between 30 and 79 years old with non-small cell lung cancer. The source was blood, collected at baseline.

The CDR3 DNA sequence: TGTGCCAGCAGTTACAGTCCCTACGAGCAGTACTTC. It translates to CASSYSPYEQYF. The chain couples TRBV2 to TRBJ2-7; D remains unclear. Trimming pared 5 bases from V and 2 bases from J, leaving 7 bases between. Germline V gives CDR1 SNHLY, CDR2 FYNNEI. CDR3 length equals 12 residues. Full variable domain (missing parts from reference TRBV2 and TRBJ2-7): EPEVTQTPSHQVTQMGQEVILRCVPISNHLYFYWYRQILGQKVEFLVSFYNNEISEKSEIFDDQFSVERPDGSNFTLKIRSTKLEDSAMYFCASSYSPYEQYFGPGTRLTVT.